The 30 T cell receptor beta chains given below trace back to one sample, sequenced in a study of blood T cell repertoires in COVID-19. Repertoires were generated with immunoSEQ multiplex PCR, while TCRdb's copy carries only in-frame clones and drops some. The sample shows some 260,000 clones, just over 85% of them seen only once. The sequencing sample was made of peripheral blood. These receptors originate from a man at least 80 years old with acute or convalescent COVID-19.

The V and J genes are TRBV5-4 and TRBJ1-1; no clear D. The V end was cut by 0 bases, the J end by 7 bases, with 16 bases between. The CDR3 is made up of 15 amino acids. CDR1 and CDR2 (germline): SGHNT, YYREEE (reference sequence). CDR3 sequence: CASSLAPDTLSEAFF. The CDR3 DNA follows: TGTGCCAGCAGCTTGGCCCCCGACACCCTGAGTGAAGCTTTCTTT.

CDR3: CASSLRDQPQHF. The DNA for the CDR3 is TGTGCCAGCAGCCTCAGGGATCAGCCCCAGCATTTT. The rearrangement joins TRBV7-9 to TRBJ1-5; weak D call: TRBD1 (5 bases). Germline loops: CDR1 SEHNR, CDR2 FQNEAQ (reference sequence). The CDR3 covers 12 residues. The germline V and J ends were trimmed by 5 bases and 5 bases, with 7 bases remaining between them. The whole variable domain, remainder taken from reference TRBV7-9 and TRBJ1-5, is DTGVSQNPRHKITKRGQNVTFRCDPISEHNRLYWYRQTLGQGPEFLTYFQNEAQLEKSRLLSDRFSAERPKGSFSTLEIQRTEQGDSAMYLCASSLRDQPQHFGDGTRLSIL.

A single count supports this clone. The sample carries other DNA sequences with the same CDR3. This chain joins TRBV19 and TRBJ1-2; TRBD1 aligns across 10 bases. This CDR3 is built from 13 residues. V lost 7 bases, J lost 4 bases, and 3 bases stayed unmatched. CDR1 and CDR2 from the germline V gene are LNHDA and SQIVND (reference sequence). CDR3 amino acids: CASTRDRGYGYTF. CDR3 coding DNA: TGTGCCAGTACCCGGGACAGGGGCTATGGCTACACCTTC.

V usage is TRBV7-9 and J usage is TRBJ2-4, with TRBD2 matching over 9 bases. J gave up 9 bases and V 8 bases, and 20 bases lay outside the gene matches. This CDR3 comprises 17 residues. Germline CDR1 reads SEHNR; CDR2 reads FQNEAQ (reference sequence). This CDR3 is CASASGNGREARSIQYF. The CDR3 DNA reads TGTGCCAGCGCTAGCGGGAACGGCAGGGAGGCGAGGAGCATTCAGTACTTC. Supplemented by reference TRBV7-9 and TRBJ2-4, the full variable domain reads DTGVSQNPRHKITKRGQNVTFRCDPISEHNRLYWYRQTLGQGPEFLTYFQNEAQLEKSRLLSDRFSAERPKGSFSTLEIQRTEQGDSAMYLCASASGNGREARSIQYFGAGTRLSVL.

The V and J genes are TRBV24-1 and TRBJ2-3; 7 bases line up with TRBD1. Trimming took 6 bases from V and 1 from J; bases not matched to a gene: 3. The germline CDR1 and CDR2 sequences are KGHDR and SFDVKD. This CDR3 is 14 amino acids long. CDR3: CATSPGTGTDTQYF. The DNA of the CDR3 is TGTGCCACCAGTCCCGGGACAGGCACAGATACGCAGTATTTT.

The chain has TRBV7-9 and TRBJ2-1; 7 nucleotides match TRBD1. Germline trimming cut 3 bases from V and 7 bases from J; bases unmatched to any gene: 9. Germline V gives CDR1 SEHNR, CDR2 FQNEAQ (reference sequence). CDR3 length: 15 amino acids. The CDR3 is CASSLTGTNRNEQFF. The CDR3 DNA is TGTGCCAGCAGCTTGACAGGGACAAATCGGAATGAGCAGTTCTTC.

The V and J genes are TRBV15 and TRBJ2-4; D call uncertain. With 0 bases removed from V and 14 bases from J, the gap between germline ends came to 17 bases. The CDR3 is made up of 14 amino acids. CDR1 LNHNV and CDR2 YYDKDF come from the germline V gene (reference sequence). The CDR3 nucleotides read TGTGCCACCAGCAGAGAGGGTCTAGTGGGTTCTAAGTACTTC. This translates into CATSREGLVGSKYF.

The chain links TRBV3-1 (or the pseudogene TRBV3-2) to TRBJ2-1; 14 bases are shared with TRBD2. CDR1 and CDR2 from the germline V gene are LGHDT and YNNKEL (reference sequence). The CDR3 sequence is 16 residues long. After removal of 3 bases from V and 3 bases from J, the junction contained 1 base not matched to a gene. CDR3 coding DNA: TGTGCCAGCAGCCATGGACTAGCGGGGGGCTACAATGAGCAGTTCTTC. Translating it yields CASSHGLAGGYNEQFF.

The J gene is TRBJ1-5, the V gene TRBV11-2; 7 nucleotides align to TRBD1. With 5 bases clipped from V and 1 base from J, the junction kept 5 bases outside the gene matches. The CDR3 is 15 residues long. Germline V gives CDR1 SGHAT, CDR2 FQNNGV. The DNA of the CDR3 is TGTGCCAGCAGCCCGGGGACAGCCAGCAATCAGCCCCAGCATTTT. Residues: CASSPGTASNQPQHF.

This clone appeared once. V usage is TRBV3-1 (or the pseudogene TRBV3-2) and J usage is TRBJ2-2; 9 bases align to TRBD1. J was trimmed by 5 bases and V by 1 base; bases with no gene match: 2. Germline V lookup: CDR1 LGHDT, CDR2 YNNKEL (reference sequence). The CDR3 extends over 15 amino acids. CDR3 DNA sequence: TGTGCCAGCAGCCAAGGAGGGACAGGGACCGGGGAGCTGTTTTTT. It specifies CASSQGGTGTGELFF.

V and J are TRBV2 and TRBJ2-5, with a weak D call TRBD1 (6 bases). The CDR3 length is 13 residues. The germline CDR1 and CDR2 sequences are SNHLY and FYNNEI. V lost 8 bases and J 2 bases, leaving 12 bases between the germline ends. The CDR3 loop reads CASRRQAQETQYF. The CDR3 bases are TGTGCCAGCCGTAGACAGGCTCAAGAGACCCAGTACTTC. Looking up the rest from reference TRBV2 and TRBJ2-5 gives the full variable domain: EPEVTQTPSHQVTQMGQEVILRCVPISNHLYFYWYRQILGQKVEFLVSFYNNEISEKSEIFDDQFSVERPDGSNFTLKIRSTKLEDSAMYFCASRRQAQETQYFGPGTRLLVL.

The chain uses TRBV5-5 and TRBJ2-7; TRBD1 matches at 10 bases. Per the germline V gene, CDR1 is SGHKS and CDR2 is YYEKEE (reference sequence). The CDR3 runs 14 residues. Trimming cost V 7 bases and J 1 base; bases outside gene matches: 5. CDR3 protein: CASSRTGGSYEQYF. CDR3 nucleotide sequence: TGTGCCAGCTCACGGACAGGGGGTTCCTACGAGCAGTACTTC. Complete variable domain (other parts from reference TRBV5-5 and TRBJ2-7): DAGVTQSPTHLIKTRGQQVTLRCSPISGHKSVSWYQQVLGQGPQFIFQYYEKEERGRGNFPDRFSARQFPNYSSELNVNALLLGDSALYLCASSRTGGSYEQYFGPGTRLTVT.

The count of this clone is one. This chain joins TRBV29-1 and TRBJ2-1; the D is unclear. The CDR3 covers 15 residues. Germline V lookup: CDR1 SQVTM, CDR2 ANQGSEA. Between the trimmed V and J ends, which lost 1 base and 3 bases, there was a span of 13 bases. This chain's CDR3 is CSVEGRSRFYNEQFF. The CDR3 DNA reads TGCAGCGTTGAAGGGCGGAGTAGGTTCTACAATGAGCAGTTCTTC.

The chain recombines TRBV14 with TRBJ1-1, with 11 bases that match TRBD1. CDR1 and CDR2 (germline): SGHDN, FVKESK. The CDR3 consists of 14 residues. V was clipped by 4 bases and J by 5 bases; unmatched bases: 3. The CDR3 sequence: CASSRGQGGTEAFF. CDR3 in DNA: TGTGCCAGCAGCCGGGGACAGGGGGGGACTGAAGCTTTCTTT.

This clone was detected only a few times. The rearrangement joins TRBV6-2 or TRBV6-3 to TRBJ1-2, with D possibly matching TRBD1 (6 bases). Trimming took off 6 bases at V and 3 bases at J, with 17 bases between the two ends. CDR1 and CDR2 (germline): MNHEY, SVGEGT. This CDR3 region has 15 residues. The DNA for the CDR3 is TGTGCCAGCAGCCAGCCTAGCACAGGGTACTATGGCTACACCTTC. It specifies CASSQPSTGYYGYTF.

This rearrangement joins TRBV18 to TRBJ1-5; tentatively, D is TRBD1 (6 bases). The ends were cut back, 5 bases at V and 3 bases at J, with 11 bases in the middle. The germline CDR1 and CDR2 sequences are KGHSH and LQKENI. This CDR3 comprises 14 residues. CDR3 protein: CASSLTGNNQPQHF. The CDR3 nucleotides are TGTGCCAGCTCATTAACAGGGAACAATCAGCCCCAGCATTTT.

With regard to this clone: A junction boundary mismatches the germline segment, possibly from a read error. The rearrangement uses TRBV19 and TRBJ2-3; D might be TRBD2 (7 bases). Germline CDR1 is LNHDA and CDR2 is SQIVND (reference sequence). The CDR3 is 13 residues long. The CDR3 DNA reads TGTGCCAGTAGGAGGGGGGGCACGGATACGCAGTATTTT. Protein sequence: CASRRGGTDTQYF.

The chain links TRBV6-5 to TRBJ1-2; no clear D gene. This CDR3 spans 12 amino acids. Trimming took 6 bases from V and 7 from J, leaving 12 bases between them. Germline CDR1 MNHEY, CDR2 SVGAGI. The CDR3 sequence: CASRVGLVGYTF. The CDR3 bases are TGTGCCAGCAGAGTGGGCCTGGTTGGCTACACCTTC.

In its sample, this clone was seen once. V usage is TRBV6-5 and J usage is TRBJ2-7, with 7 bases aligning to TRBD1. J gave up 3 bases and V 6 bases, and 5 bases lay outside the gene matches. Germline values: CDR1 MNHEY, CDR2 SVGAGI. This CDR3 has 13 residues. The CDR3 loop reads CASRHRQGYEQYF. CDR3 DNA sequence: TGTGCCAGCAGACATCGACAGGGCTACGAGCAGTACTTC.

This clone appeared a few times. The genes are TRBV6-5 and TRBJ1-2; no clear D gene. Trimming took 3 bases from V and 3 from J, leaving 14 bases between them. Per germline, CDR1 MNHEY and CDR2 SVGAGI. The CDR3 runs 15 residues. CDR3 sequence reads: CASSYSGSTDYGYTF. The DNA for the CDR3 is TGTGCCAGCAGTTATAGCGGCAGCACCGACTATGGCTACACCTTC.

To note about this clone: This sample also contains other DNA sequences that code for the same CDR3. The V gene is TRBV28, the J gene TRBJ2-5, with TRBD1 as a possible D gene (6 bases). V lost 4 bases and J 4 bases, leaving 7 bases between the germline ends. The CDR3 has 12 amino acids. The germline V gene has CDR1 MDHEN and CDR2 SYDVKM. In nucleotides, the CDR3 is TGTGCCAGCAGTTCAGGGGTAGAGACCCAGTACTTC. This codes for CASSSGVETQYF.

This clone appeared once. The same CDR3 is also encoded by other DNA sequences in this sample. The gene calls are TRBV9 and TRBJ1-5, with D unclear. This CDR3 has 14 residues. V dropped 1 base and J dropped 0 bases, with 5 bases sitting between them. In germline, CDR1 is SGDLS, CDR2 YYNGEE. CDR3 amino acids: CASSVTGSNQPQHF. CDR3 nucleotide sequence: TGTGCCAGCAGCGTAACGGGTAGCAATCAGCCCCAGCATTTT.

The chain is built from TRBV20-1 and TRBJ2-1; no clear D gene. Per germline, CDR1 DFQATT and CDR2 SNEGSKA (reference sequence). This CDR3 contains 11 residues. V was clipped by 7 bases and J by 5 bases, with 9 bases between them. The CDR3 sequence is CSVPQHNEQFF. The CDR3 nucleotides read TGCAGTGTACCACAACACAATGAGCAGTTCTTC.

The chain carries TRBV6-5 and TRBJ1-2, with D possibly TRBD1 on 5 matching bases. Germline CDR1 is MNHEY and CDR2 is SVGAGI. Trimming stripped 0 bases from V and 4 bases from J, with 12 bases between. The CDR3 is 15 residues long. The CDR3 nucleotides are TGTGCCAGCAGTTACTCGACAGCAGGAGTCTATGGCTACACCTTC. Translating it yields CASSYSTAGVYGYTF.

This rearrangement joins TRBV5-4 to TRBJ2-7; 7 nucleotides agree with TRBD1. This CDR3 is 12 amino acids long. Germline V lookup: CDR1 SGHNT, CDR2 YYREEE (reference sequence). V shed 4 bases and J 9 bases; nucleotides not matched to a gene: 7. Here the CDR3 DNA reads TGTGCCAGCAGCCTCGACAGGGAAGCGCAGTACTTC. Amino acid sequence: CASSLDREAQYF.

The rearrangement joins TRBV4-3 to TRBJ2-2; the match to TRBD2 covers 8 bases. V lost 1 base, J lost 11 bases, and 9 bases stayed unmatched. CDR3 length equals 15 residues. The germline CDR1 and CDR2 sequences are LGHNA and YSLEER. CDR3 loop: CASSQALAGLGELFF. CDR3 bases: TGCGCCAGCAGCCAAGCCTTAGCGGGATTGGGCGAGCTGTTTTTT.

CDR3 DNA: TGCAGCGTCCGGACAGGGGGTAGGAGCTACACCTTC. Residues: CSVRTGGRSYTF. The rearrangement joins TRBV29-1 to TRBJ1-2; 10 positions agree with TRBD1. There are 12 residues in the CDR3. The V and J ends lost 6 bases and 9 bases, in that order; junction bases with no gene match: 7. CDR1 is SQVTM, CDR2 ANQGSEA, per germline. Drawing the rest from reference TRBV29-1 and TRBJ1-2, the complete variable domain is SAVISQKPSRDICQRGTSLTIQCQVDSQVTMMFWYRQQPGQSLTLIATANQGSEATYESGFVIDKFPISRPNLTFSTLTVSNMSPEDSSIYLCSVRTGGRSYTFGSGTRLTVV.

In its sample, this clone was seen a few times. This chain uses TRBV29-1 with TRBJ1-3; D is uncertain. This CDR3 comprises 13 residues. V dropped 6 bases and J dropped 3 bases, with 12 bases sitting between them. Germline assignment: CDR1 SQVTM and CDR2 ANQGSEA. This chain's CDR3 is CSVRGLGGNTIYF. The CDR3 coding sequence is TGCAGCGTGAGAGGACTTGGTGGAAACACCATATATTTT.

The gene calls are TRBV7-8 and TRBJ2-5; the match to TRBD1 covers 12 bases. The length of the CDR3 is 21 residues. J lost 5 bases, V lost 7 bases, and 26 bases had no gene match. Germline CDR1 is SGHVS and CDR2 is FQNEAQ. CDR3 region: CASTSSFFSRDRGRPDETQYF. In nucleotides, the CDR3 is TGTGCCAGCACCTCCTCCTTTTTTTCACGGGACAGGGGGCGCCCGGATGAGACCCAGTACTTC.

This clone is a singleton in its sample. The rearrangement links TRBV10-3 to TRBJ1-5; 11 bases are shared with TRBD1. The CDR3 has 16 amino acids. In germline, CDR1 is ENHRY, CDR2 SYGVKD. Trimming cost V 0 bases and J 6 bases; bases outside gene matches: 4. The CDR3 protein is CAISESGTGGTQPQHF. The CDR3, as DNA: TGTGCCATCAGTGAGTCGGGGACAGGGGGGACTCAGCCCCAGCATTTT.